This T cell receptor beta chain was captured by sequencing in a study of T cells in tuberculosis. The repertoire was sequenced with immunoSEQ multiplex PCR; TCRdb's copy has only in-frame clones and lacks some. Among about 40,000 clones listed, around 92% were seen once. The CDR3 has 15 amino acids. The germline V gene encodes CDR1 SNHLY and CDR2 FYNNEI. The V gene end was trimmed by 6 bases and the J gene end by 7 bases; junction bases not matched to a gene: 10. The sample consisted of PBMCs. This rearrangement joins TRBV2 to TRBJ2-1, with 9 bases matching TRBD1. The source of this sequence is a donor aged 5 to 30 with latent tuberculosis or without tuberculosis infection. Some clones in this sample may be carry-over from other donors' samples. The CDR3 loop is CASRVKDRGTNEQFF. Here the CDR3 DNA reads TGTGCCAGCAGGGTCAAGGACAGGGGAACGAATGAGCAGTTCTTC.